The clone carrying this T cell receptor beta chain has only a few counts. As yet, its antigen is unknown. Primers included in the PCR were 60 Vbeta and 13 Jbeta primers. Clones were read by immunoSEQ multiplex PCR, and TCRdb kept only the in-frame ones, dropping some. The sample records around 93,000 clones, 80% to 90% being singletons. This sample was taken from a study of cytomegalovirus exposure and HLA in healthy donors. For the study at large: The Caucasian-associated ancestry cluster contained about four fifths of the approximately 400 genotyped donors. Overall study results and limits: Information on immune exposure was restricted to one variable (CMV serostatus). Fewer N-insertions (relative to the roughly 720-donor mean) were reportedly seen in an Asian-associated ancestry cluster in a later analysis.

The clonotype was recovered from a man aged 25-45 years in good health and CMV-seropositive. Sequenced material: PBMCs.

The CDR3 sequence is CASSGTGGSYEQYF. CDR3 in DNA: TGCGCCAGCAGCGGGACAGGGGGCAGTTACGAGCAGTACTTC. The gene calls are TRBV5-1 and TRBJ2-7; 12 bases agree with TRBD1. The CDR3 runs to 14 residues. Germline V gene sequence: CDR1 SGHRS, CDR2 YFSETQ. The V and J ends lost 4 bases and 4 bases, in that order; junction bases with no gene match: 3. Filled out from reference TRBV5-1 and TRBJ2-7, the complete variable domain reads KAGVTQTPRYLIKTRGQQVTLSCSPISGHRSVSWYQQTPGQGLQFLFEYFSETQRNKGNFPGRFSGRQFSNSRSEMNVSTLELGDSALYLCASSGTGGSYEQYFGPGTRLTVT.